This T cell receptor beta chain was obtained from a study of blood T cell repertoires in COVID-19 (dated by TCRdb to the early 2020s). Regarding the study in general: Samples from collaborators originated in the United States, Italy and Spain and spanned both the acute and convalescent phases of COVID-19. The material from the prospective study consisted of cDNA or gDNA derived from T cells, B-cell-depleted T cells, or PBMCs. Subjects who had been exposed to COVID-19, were actively infected with it, or had recovered from it provided the deeply sampled blood TCRbeta repertoires that made up the dataset. A freely available public database, intended as a resource for researchers studying the immune response to SARS-CoV-2, is where the repertoires were released. Samples came from the ongoing ImmuneRACE study (first 160 participants) plus 1,254 subjects from 6 global collaborators. Nearly every sample came with metadata listing a de-identified subject ID, COVID-19 status, age in years and sex. Where HLA class I and class II types were available, the types were taken from metadata supplied by the sample provider, not from assay-based typing. Summary of the overall study and its limitations: How much clinical and demographic metadata was included differed by source and by participant, and the metadata was provided uncurated.

Reading the germline V gene gives CDR1 SGHRS and CDR2 YFSETQ. Spanning cysteine to phenylalanine, the CDR3 consists of 14 amino acids. The kept DNA is CDR3 alone, 42 bases in frame from the first base. The germline V and J ends show losses of 3 bases and 5 bases respectively, and no gene match explains 8 bases of the junction. As regards this clone: Its target antigen remains unknown. No base-level quality is on record; no much larger clone is a single base apart.

The immunoSEQ Assay, a bias-controlled multiplex PCR, was used to amplify TCRbeta CDR3 regions from genomic DNA. On the study's bioinformatics: Within the assay, amplification of reference gene primers was used to estimate how many nucleated cells each sample contained. To quantify the absolute abundance of each unique TCRbeta CDR3 rearrangement, sequence reads were collapsed and filtered. For each sample, productive Simpson clonality was calculated by taking the square root of Simpson's diversity index across productive rearrangements. TCRdb holds this immuneACCESS table with in-frame rearrangements only. Some clones are missing; in checked studies, unresolved V genes explain under half, and the rest has no known cause. The V and J calls and the clone size are those of that table, but D and trimming were determined from the DNA. The sample table records tens of thousands of clones; 85% of these occur just once. In total, the top ten clones hold approximately 3.9% of the sample.

Whole blood was collected in K2EDTA tubes by collaborating institutions according to the institutions' own protocols. For TCRbeta analysis, collaborator samples were shipped as frozen whole blood, as isolated PBMCs, or as DNA extracted from either sample type. The receptor was derived from a man between 60 and 75 years old with acute or convalescent COVID-19. The chain employs TRBV5-1 and TRBJ2-7, with 7 bases matching TRBD2. Sample: peripheral blood. The CDR3 in this case is CASSSGEGRDEQYF. The sequenced DNA: TGCGCCAGCAGCTCCGGGGAGGGCCGCGACGAGCAGTACTTC. Full variable domain (CDR3 extended with the reference TRBV5-1 and TRBJ2-7 proteins): KAGVTQTPRYLIKTRGQQVTLSCSPISGHRSVSWYQQTPGQGLQFLFEYFSETQRNKGNFPGRFSGRQFSNSRSEMNVSTLELGDSALYLCASSSGEGRDEQYFGPGTRLTVT.